The clone carrying this T cell receptor (beta chain) appeared a few times. The authors prepared the TCRbeta library with unique molecular identifiers. TCRdb reprocessed the PCR reads with MiXCR, giving one entry per CDR3 protein. The data contain a few hundred thousand distinct CDR3 sequences, about an eighth of them singletons. The record originates from a study of T-cell reconstitution after alpha-beta-depleted transplantation in children. The CDR3 is 14 amino acids. Trimming stripped 3 bases from V and 4 bases from J, with 12 bases between. Sample: PBMCs, taken from the stem cell graft. This receptor was taken from a human donor who donated a stem cell graft to a child with Fanconi anemia. The chain recombines TRBV12-3 or TRBV12-4 with TRBJ1-1; D unclear. The CDR3 spells CASSFESWGTEAFF. As DNA, the CDR3 is TGTGCCAGCAGTTTCGAGAGTTGGGGCACTGAAGCTTTCTTT.